This T cell receptor (beta chain) derives from a study of blood T cells in healthy people across ages. Study conclusions and caveats: Diversity was higher, and naive CD4+ cells more numerous, in long-lived donors than in aged donors.

V lost 1 base and J 6 bases, leaving 9 bases between the germline ends. CDR1 and CDR2 (germline): PRHDT, FYEKMQ (reference sequence). The CDR3 totals 13 residues. The total RNA that was extracted per sample amounted to at least 5.5 micrograms. PCR was performed a second time for about 7 to 11 cycles using a sample-barcoded 5' primer and a J-beta primer mix. TCRdb itself ran the 5' RACE reads through MiXCR, one entry per CDR3 protein. The sample lists roughly 2 million distinct CDR3 sequences; around half were seen once. On this clonotype: Antigen unknown.

The receptor was derived from a woman between 35 and 50 years old in good health. Sequencing used blood. The rearrangement joins TRBV13 to TRBJ2-5; D is unresolved. Here the CDR3 DNA reads TGTGCCAGCAGCTTAGCAGGACGTCAGACCCAGTACTTC. Its protein product is CASSLAGRQTQYF.